The source of this T cell receptor (beta chain) is a study of response to subunit inactivated influenza vaccine. Study-level findings and limits: Each seasonal influenza vaccination recruits few new T cells, the authors suggested.

The CDR3 extends over 13 amino acids. Trimming took 6 bases from V and 7 from J; bases not matched to a gene: 11. From germline, CDR1 is DFQATT and CDR2 SNEGSKA (reference sequence). MiXCR, applied by TCRdb to the RT-PCR reads, yields one record per CDR3 protein. The profile covers about 570,000 distinct CDR3 sequences, with about 10% appearing a single time and roughly 10% taken by the ten largest. This clonotype appeared a few times. Its cognate antigen is unknown. The chain joins TRBV20-1 to TRBJ2-7; 8 bases line up with TRBD1. This TCR derives from a man between 45 and 60 years old who received an inactivated influenza vaccine. The specimen was PBMCs from blood, collected on the day of vaccination. In DNA form, the CDR3 reads TGCAGTGCCACCGGGACAGGCATAGGGGAGCAGTACTTC. Translating gives CSATGTGIGEQYF.